Below are 14 T cell receptor beta chains sequenced from a single sample in a study of patients and donors after allogeneic stem cell transplantation. TCRdb processed the RT-PCR reads anew with MiXCR; each CDR3 protein has one entry. The table includes roughly 230,000 distinct CDR3 sequences, around 14% detected once. Sequencing was performed on blood, either unsorted or a sorted T cell fraction (not recorded which). These receptors came from a human donor who was either an allogeneic HSCT recipient or a stem cell or donor lymphocyte infusion donor (not recorded which). It is not recorded whose cells these are; they may come from a transplant donor.

The CDR3: CASSALGPRDGYTF. DNA of the CDR3: TGTGCCAGCAGTGCTTTGGGACCAAGGGATGGCTACACCTTC. The rearrangement links TRBV6-1 to TRBJ1-2, with a tentative D call TRBD1 (5 bases). This CDR3 region has 14 residues. The ends were cut back, 4 bases at V and 6 bases at J, with 15 bases in the middle. Germline V gives CDR1 MNHNS, CDR2 SASEGT.

The chain is built from TRBV19 and TRBJ2-3; D possibly corresponds to TRBD1 (5 bases). The germline V gene has CDR1 LNHDA and CDR2 SQIVND (reference sequence). Trimming removed 1 base from V and 3 bases from J, with 17 bases in between. This CDR3 is 17 amino acids long. CDR3 bases: TGTGCCAGTAGTATAGGAACCCAGGGTGTGAGGACAGATACGCAGTATTTT. Its translation is CASSIGTQGVRTDTQYF.

This clonotype was found a few times. The genes are TRBV12-3 or TRBV12-4 and TRBJ1-2; D is unresolved. Trimming cost V 6 bases and J 6 bases, with 14 bases left between them. The CDR3 has 13 residues. CDR3: CASSPRGAHGYTF. The CDR3 region has the DNA TGTGCCAGCAGCCCCCGGGGAGCGCATGGCTACACCTTC.

The chain uses TRBV12-3 or TRBV12-4 and TRBJ2-3; 7 bases agree with TRBD1. The CDR3 length is 14 residues. V lost 4 bases, J lost 7 bases, and 8 bases stayed unmatched. The CDR3 nucleotides are TGTGCCAGCAGTTCACAGGGGTTGGGAAATACGCAGTATTTT. This sequence encodes CASSSQGLGNTQYF.

This clonotype was detected a few times. The chain uses TRBV4-1 and TRBJ2-1; D may correspond to TRBD1 or TRBD2 (6 bases each). Germline loops: CDR1 MGHRA, CDR2 YSYEKL. The ends were cut back, 3 bases at V and 6 bases at J, with 15 bases in the middle. The CDR3 runs to 15 residues. Here the CDR3 reads CASSQTGGAFNEQFF. The CDR3 bases are TGCGCCAGCAGCCAGACAGGCGGGGCCTTCAATGAGCAGTTCTTC.

This clonotype was counted a few times. The rearrangement links TRBV6-1 to TRBJ1-1, with TRBD1 identical over 9 bases. Germline V gives CDR1 MNHNS, CDR2 SASEGT. V dropped 4 bases and J dropped 11; count of bases not matched to a gene: 11. CDR3 length equals 14 residues. CDR3 loop: CASSAGQGGSRAFF. CDR3 coding DNA: TGTGCCAGCAGTGCGGGACAGGGTGGAAGTAGGGCTTTCTTT.

This clonotype was detected a few times. The chain combines TRBV6-1 with TRBJ1-1, with unresolved D. The CDR3 totals 13 residues. The V and J ends lost 5 bases and 4 bases respectively, with 11 bases between them. The germline gives CDR1 MNHNS, CDR2 SASEGT. The CDR3 region has the DNA TGTGCCAGCAGTCAGACTTCTGTCACTGAAGCTTTCTTT. Translation: CASSQTSVTEAFF.

The rearrangement joins TRBV7-2 to TRBJ2-7, with 7 nucleotides matching TRBD2. Trimming at V came to 2 bases and at J to 3 bases, leaving 4 bases not matched to a gene. Germline CDR1 is SGHTA and CDR2 is FQGNSA. The CDR3 has 14 amino acids. In nucleotides, the CDR3 is TGTGCCAGCAGCTTAAGGACTAGTGTCTACGAGCAGTACTTC. Amino acids: CASSLRTSVYEQYF.

This chain connects TRBV6-4 to TRBJ2-6; D not resolved. The V gene's germline CDR1 is MRHNA and CDR2 SNTAGT. V was trimmed by 3 bases and J by 0 bases, leaving 9 bases between them. The CDR3 runs to 16 residues. The CDR3 region is CASSEQSSSGANVLTF. The CDR3 coding sequence is TGTGCCAGCAGTGAACAATCGAGCTCTGGGGCCAACGTCCTGACTTTC.

The rearrangement uses TRBV15 and TRBJ2-3; 13 bases are a match to TRBD2. The V segment lost 4 bases and the J segment 0 bases; nucleotides outside the gene matches: 4. Germline CDR1 is LNHNV and CDR2 is YYDKDF (reference sequence). There are 17 residues in the CDR3. As DNA, the CDR3 is TGTGCCACCAGCACGGGACTAGCGGGAACCAGCACAGATACGCAGTATTTT. This codes for CATSTGLAGTSTDTQYF. Full variable domain (rest looked up from reference TRBV15 and TRBJ2-3): DAMVIQNPRYQVTQFGKPVTLSCSQTLNHNVMYWYQQKSSQAPKLLFHYYDKDFNNEADTPDNFQSRRPNTSFCFLDIRSPGLGDTAMYLCATSTGLAGTSTDTQYFGPGTRLTVL.

The chain links TRBV3-1 to TRBJ2-1; D gene unclear. This CDR3 comprises 17 residues. Trimming stripped 1 base from V and 0 bases from J, with 13 bases between. CDR1 and CDR2 from the germline V gene are LGHDT and YNNKEL (reference sequence). CDR3 sequence reads: CASSQVGLGSSYNEQFF. DNA for the CDR3: TGTGCCAGCAGCCAAGTGGGCCTGGGTAGCTCCTACAATGAGCAGTTCTTC.

This clonotype showed up just a few times. This sequence joins TRBV7-8 and TRBJ2-7; TRBD1 aligns across 8 bases. Looked up from germline, CDR1 is SGHVS and CDR2 is FQNEAQ. V shed 0 bases and J 2 bases; nucleotides not matched to a gene: 6. The CDR3 totals 16 residues. The chain's CDR3 is CASSLAPGQGTYEQYF. The CDR3 DNA sequence: TGTGCCAGCAGCTTAGCGCCAGGACAGGGAACCTACGAGCAGTACTTC. Drawing the rest from reference TRBV7-8 and TRBJ2-7, the complete variable domain is GAGVSQSPRYKVAKRGQDVALRCDPISGHVSLFWYQQALGQGPEFLTYFQNEAQLDKSGLPSDRFFAERPEGSVSTLKIQRTQQEDSAVYLCASSLAPGQGTYEQYFGPGTRLTVT.

This clonotype was seen many times. The rearrangement joins TRBV5-4 to TRBJ2-3; 13 bases are a match to TRBD2. Germline V gives CDR1 SGHNT, CDR2 YYREEE (reference sequence). The CDR3 is 17 residues long. V shed 0 bases, J shed 6 bases, and the junction held 7 bases outside the gene matches. CDR3 sequence reads: CASSLVRLAGGGDTQYF. The CDR3 DNA sequence: TGTGCCAGCAGCTTGGTACGACTAGCGGGAGGAGGGGATACGCAGTATTTT.

The rearrangement links TRBV6-5 to TRBJ1-2; D remains unclear. The CDR3 has 13 amino acids. CDR1 is MNHEY and CDR2 is SVGAGI in the germline V gene. Trimming cost V 2 bases and J 9 bases, with 13 bases left between them. In DNA, the CDR3 is TGTGCCAGCAGTTACGACGGTCCAGGAAGCTACACCTTC. It specifies CASSYDGPGSYTF.